This T cell receptor beta chain was recovered during a study of human T cells and chemical hapten exposure. Study overall: Alopecia universalis, totalis or areata was present in patients who were mostly female.

Deletions cut 4 bases from V and 1 base from J, with 10 bases between. The CDR3 consists of 13 residues. Germline V gene sequence: CDR1 SQVTM, CDR2 ANQGSEA. TCRdb called the RACE reads again in MiXCR, with one record for every CDR3 protein. The repertoire consists of about 82,000 distinct CDR3 sequences, with 13% occurring once and the leading ten covering 4.5% to 6%. As to time point: patch test 3, about 24 weeks after DPC sensitization. Sample treatment: therapeutic diphenylcyclopropenone sensitization with weekly scalp DPC. Blood sampling occurred before each patch-test application. Non-pregnant alopecia patients aged 18 to 70, suitable for DPC therapy. This clonotype was counted at least ten times.

The chain carries TRBV29-1 and TRBJ1-1; D is possibly TRBD1 (5 bases). Sequenced material: whole blood, taken in connection with sensitization to the hapten diphenylcyclopropenone (DPC). The clonotype originates from a woman aged 50 to 60 with alopecia areata. Some clones in this sample may be carry-over from other donors' samples. In nucleotides, the CDR3 is TGCAGCGTTGGGACTGGGGGGAACACTGAAGCTTTCTTT. Its protein is CSVGTGGNTEAFF.